The clone carrying this T cell receptor (beta chain) was seen at least ten times. The library put unique molecular identifiers onto individual cDNA molecules. TCRdb re-analysed the RACE reads in MiXCR, keeping a single row per CDR3 protein. The table shows about 42,000 distinct CDR3 sequences, with more than 8.5% occurring only once. The sample's time point: patch test 2, 6 weeks after DPC sensitization. Described treatment: therapeutic diphenylcyclopropenone sensitization with weekly scalp DPC. Patches went on only after blood had been drawn each time. Trimming removed 6 bases at V and 7 bases at J, with 10 bases between. Germline V gene lookup returns CDR1 SNHLY and CDR2 FYNNEI. The CDR3 has 13 amino acids. This specimen belongs to a study of human T cells and chemical hapten exposure.

The chain couples TRBV2 to TRBJ1-6; D is ambiguous. Sequences were derived from whole blood, sampled in connection with sensitization to the hapten diphenylcyclopropenone (DPC). This clonotype was sampled from a woman aged 40-49 years with alopecia areata. Some clones in this sample may be carry-over from other donors' samples. CDR3 bases: TGTGCCAGCAGGCTCGGAGGGAATTCACCCCTCCACTTT. It encodes CASRLGGNSPLHF.